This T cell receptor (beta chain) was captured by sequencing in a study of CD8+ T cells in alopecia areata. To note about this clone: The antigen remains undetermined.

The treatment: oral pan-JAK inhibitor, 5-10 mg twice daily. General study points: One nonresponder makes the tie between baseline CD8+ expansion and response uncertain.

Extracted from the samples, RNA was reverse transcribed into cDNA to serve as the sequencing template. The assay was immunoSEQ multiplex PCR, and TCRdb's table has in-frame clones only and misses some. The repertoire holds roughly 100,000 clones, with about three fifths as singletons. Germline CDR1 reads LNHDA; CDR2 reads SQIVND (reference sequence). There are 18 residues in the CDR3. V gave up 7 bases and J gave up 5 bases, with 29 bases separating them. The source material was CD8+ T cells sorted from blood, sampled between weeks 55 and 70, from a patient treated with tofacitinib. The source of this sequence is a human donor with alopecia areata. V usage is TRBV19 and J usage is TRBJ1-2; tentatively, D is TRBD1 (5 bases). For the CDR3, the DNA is TGTGCCAGTATTGGGGAAGATGAAACGGGGCTAGGTCGGTATGGCTACACCTTC. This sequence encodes CASIGEDETGLGRYGYTF.